Listed below are T cell receptor beta chains from one sample, sequenced in a study of CD8+ T cells in alopecia areata. Repertoires were generated with immunoSEQ multiplex PCR, while TCRdb's copy carries only in-frame clones and drops some. The sample holds fewer than 250,000 clones; 40% to 45% are singletons and the top ten take approximately 2.9%. This sample comprised CD4+ T cells sorted from blood, obtained at approximately week 36, from a patient treated with tofacitinib. Every receptor here comes from a human donor with alopecia areata. Each CDR3 is given with its conserved first and last residue. A D gene is named only where the DNA matches it firmly. Rows give clone size only sometimes, using once, few, many, or a class for an expanded clone.

cdr3_length | clone_size | j_call | d_call | v_call | cdr3_aa | cdr3_nt
13 | - | TRBJ2-5 | - | TRBV29-1 | CSGGPLRSETQYF | TGCAGCGGAGGCCCCCTGCGCAGCGAGACCCAGTACTTC
12 | - | TRBJ1-1 | - | TRBV5-1 | CASSLFGTEAFF | TGCGCCAGCAGCTTATTCGGTACTGAAGCTTTCTTT
16 | few | TRBJ2-3 | TRBD1 | TRBV30 | CAWVRQGAAGADTQYF | TGTGCCTGGGTACGACAGGGGGCTGCCGGCGCAGATACGCAGTATTTT
16 | - | TRBJ2-7 | - | TRBV19 | CASSIGGHGPVYEQYF | TGTGCCAGTAGTATAGGCGGGCATGGGCCGGTCTACGAGCAGTACTTC
15 | - | TRBJ2-5 | - | TRBV29-1 | CSVKRSDARGETQYF | TGCAGCGTTAAAAGGTCAGACGCAAGAGGGGAGACCCAGTACTTC
16 | few | TRBJ2-4 | - | TRBV10-3 | CASSEAQNRAQFIQYF | TGTGCCAGCAGTGAAGCGCAAAACAGGGCTCAGTTCATTCAGTACTTC
14 | - | TRBJ2-7 | - | TRBV7-9 | CASSPPWLSYEQYF | TGTGCCAGCAGCCCCCCCTGGTTGTCATACGAGCAGTACTTC
12 | - | TRBJ1-5 | - | TRBV19 | CASTRGNQPQHF | TGTGCCAGTACGAGGGGGAATCAGCCCCAGCATTTT
16 | few | TRBJ2-5 | TRBD2 | TRBV30 | CAWSVKLAGGPETQYF | TGTGCCTGGAGTGTCAAACTAGCGGGAGGGCCGGAGACCCAGTACTTC
16 | few | TRBJ2-1 | - | TRBV7-2 | CASRGGVAVSYNEQFF | TGTGCCAGCAGGGGGGGAGTAGCGGTTTCCTACAATGAGCAGTTCTTC
15 | - | TRBJ2-5 | TRBD2 | TRBV10-3 | CAISEASGDQETQYF | TGTGCCATCAGTGAGGCTAGCGGGGACCAAGAGACCCAGTACTTC
19 | - | TRBJ2-3 | TRBD2 | TRBV29-1 | CSVEVLLAGGNWGTDTQYF | TGCAGCGTTGAGGTCTTACTAGCGGGAGGGAATTGGGGCACAGATACGCAGTATTTT
11 | - | TRBJ2-1 | TRBD2 | TRBV20-1 | CSVSGTDEQFF | TGCAGTGTTAGCGGGACGGATGAGCAGTTCTTC
16 | - | TRBJ2-3 | TRBD2 | TRBV14 | CASSQNAGGSTDTQYF | TGTGCCAGCAGCCAAAACGCGGGAGGAAGCACAGATACGCAGTATTTT
16 | once | TRBJ2-3 | - | TRBV4-1 | CASSQDPSGNTDTQYF | TGCGCCAGCAGCCAAGATCCCAGCGGCAACACAGATACGCAGTATTTT
14 | - | TRBJ2-2 | TRBD2 | TRBV2 | CASTALAGSGELFF | TGTGCCAGCACGGCTCTAGCGGGATCCGGGGAGCTGTTTTTT
12 | - | TRBJ1-1 | - | TRBV30 | CAWEVGRTEAFF | TGTGCCTGGGAGGTAGGGCGGACTGAAGCTTTCTTT
13 | - | TRBJ1-5 | TRBD1 | TRBV30 | CAWSVQGNQPQHF | TGTGCCTGGAGTGTACAGGGGAATCAGCCCCAGCATTTT
16 | - | TRBJ1-2 | - | TRBV19 | CASSPGWARADYGYTF | TGTGCCAGTAGCCCCGGGTGGGCCAGGGCGGACTATGGCTACACCTTC
15 | - | TRBJ2-1 | - | TRBV18 | CASSEVAASYNEQFF | TGTGCCAGCTCGGAAGTAGCGGCATCCTACAATGAGCAGTTCTTC
14 | few | TRBJ2-7 | - | TRBV5-1 | CASSATEGWYEQYF | TGCGCCAGCAGCGCAACCGAGGGATGGTACGAGCAGTACTTC
17 | - | TRBJ2-2 | - | TRBV13 | CASSSPLWSGQTGELFF | TGTGCCAGCAGCTCGCCTTTATGGAGCGGGCAGACCGGGGAGCTGTTTTTT
15 | - | TRBJ2-2 | - | TRBV30 | CAWSVGVHGTGELFF | TGTGCCTGGAGTGTAGGGGTCCATGGAACCGGGGAGCTGTTTTTT
17 | - | TRBJ2-7 | TRBD1 | TRBV18 | CASSPRVLGQGSYEQYF | TGTGCCAGCTCACCACGGGTCCTGGGACAGGGGTCCTACGAGCAGTACTTC
14 | - | TRBJ2-1 | TRBD2 | TRBV2 | CASSGTSGSYEQFF | TGTGCCAGCAGTGGGACTAGCGGGAGTTATGAGCAGTTCTTC
12 | - | TRBJ2-2 | - | TRBV30 | CAWTGNTGELFF | TGTGCCTGGACAGGGAACACCGGGGAGCTGTTTTTT
14 | - | TRBJ2-1 | TRBD2 | TRBV7-6 | CASSVLAGVHEQFF | TGTGCCAGCAGCGTACTAGCGGGAGTACATGAGCAGTTCTTC
15 | - | TRBJ1-5 | - | TRBV7-2 | CASSEDGISNQPQHF | TGTGCCAGCAGCGAGGACGGAATTAGCAATCAGCCCCAGCATTTT
16 | - | TRBJ2-3 | TRBD2 | TRBV6-1 | CASREHLGGDTDTQYF | TGTGCCAGCAGAGAACACCTTGGGGGGGACACAGATACGCAGTATTTT
19 | - | TRBJ2-5 | - | TRBV4-1 | CASSQARSTFALYQETQYF | TGCGCCAGCAGCCAAGCTAGATCAACCTTTGCCCTGTACCAAGAGACCCAGTACTTC
14 | - | TRBJ2-7 | TRBD1 | TRBV7-4 | CANSSGQGPYEQYF | TGTGCCAATTCTTCCGGACAGGGCCCCTACGAGCAGTACTTC
13 | - | TRBJ2-5 | - | TRBV19 | CASRTFNQETQYF | TGTGCCAGTAGAACCTTTAACCAAGAGACCCAGTACTTC
16 | few | TRBJ2-7 | - | TRBV6-5 | CASSYSVPGHSYEQYF | TGTGCCAGCAGTTACTCGGTTCCGGGGCACTCCTACGAGCAGTACTTC
11 | - | TRBJ2-7 | - | TRBV20-1 | CSARLLYEQYF | TGCAGTGCTCGCCTTCTCTACGAGCAGTACTTC
12 | few | TRBJ2-1 | - | TRBV7-2 | CASSLRNNEQFF | TGTGCCAGCAGCTTACGGAACAATGAGCAGTTCTTC
15 | - | TRBJ2-4 | TRBD2 | TRBV28 | CASSLRGRTKNIQYF | TGTGCCAGCAGTTTGCGCGGGAGAACAAAAAACATTCAGTACTTC
15 | - | TRBJ2-7 | TRBD2 | TRBV5-4 | CASSSTSGRADEQYF | TGTGCCAGCAGCTCGACTAGCGGGAGGGCCGACGAGCAGTACTTC